This T cell receptor beta chain was recorded in a study of post-analysis software for immune sequencing data. Overall study: Relapsing-remitting, secondary progressive and progressive-relapsing multiple sclerosis courses were included.

Germline V gives CDR1 SNHLY, CDR2 FYNNEI. The CDR3 runs 14 residues. Trimming took off 9 bases at V and 0 bases at J, with 12 bases between the two ends. General study points: A significant reduction in normalized Chao1 diversity was observed in multiple sclerosis patients versus controls. Same-batch samples co-clustered strongly by F measure. TRBV5-6, TRBV5-1 and TRBV20-1 belonged to a set of about 5 TRBV segments that were more frequent in patients than controls.

Remarks on this clonotype: Its antigen is as yet unknown.

Presence of unique molecular identifiers characterized the TCR beta cDNA libraries. A single record per CDR3 protein comes from TCRdb applying MiXCR to the PCR reads. This sample has 350,000 to 500,000 distinct CDR3 sequences, with over 30% found just once. V is TRBV2 and J is TRBJ2-1, with a possible D match to TRBD1 (5 bases). This receptor was obtained from a girl between 2 and 10 years old with multiple sclerosis. Input material: blood. This chain's CDR3 is CASSRASSYNEQFF. CDR3 sequence (DNA): TGTGCCAGTAGCAGGGCGAGCTCCTACAATGAGCAGTTCTTC. The full variable domain, rest sourced from reference TRBV2 and TRBJ2-1, is EPEVTQTPSHQVTQMGQEVILRCVPISNHLYFYWYRQILGQKVEFLVSFYNNEISEKSEIFDDQFSVERPDGSNFTLKIRSTKLEDSAMYFCASSRASSYNEQFFGPGTRLTVL.